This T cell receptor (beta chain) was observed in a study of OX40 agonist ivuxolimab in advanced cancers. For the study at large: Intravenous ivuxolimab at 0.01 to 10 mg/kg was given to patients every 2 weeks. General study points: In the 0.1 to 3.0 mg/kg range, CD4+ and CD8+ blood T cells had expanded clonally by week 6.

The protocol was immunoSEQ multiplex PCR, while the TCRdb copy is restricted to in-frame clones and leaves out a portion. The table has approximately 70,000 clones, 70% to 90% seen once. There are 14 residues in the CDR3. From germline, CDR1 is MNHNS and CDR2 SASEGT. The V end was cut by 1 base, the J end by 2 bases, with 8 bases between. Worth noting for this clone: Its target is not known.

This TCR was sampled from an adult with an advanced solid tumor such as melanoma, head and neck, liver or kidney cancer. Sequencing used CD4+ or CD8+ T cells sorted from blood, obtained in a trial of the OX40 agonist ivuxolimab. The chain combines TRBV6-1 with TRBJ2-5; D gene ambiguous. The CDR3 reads CASSEVFVQETQYF. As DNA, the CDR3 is TGTGCCAGCAGTGAAGTGTTCGTTCAAGAGACCCAGTACTTC.